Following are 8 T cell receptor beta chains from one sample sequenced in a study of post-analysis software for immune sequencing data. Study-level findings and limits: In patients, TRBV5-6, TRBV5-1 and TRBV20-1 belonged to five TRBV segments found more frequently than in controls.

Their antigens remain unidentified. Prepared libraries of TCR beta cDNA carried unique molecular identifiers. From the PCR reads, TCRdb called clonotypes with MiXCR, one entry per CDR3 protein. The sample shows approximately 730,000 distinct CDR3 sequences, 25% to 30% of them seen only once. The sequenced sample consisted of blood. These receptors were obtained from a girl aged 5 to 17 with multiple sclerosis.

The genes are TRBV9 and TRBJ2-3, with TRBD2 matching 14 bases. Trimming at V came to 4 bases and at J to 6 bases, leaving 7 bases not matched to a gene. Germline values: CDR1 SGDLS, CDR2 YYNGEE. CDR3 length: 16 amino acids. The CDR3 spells CASSPRGLAGADTQYF. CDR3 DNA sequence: TGTGCCAGCAGCCCCCGGGGACTAGCGGGAGCCGATACGCAGTATTTT.

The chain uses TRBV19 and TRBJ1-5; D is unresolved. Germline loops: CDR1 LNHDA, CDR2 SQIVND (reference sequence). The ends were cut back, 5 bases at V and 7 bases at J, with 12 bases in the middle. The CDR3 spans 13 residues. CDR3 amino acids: CASSYKAGQPQHF. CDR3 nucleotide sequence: TGTGCCAGTAGTTACAAGGCGGGACAGCCCCAGCATTTT.

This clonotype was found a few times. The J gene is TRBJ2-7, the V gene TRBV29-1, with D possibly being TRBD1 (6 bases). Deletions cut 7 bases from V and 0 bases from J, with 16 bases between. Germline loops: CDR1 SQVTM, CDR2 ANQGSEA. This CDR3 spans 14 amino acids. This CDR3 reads CSGVQGLGSYEQYF. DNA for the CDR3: TGCAGCGGTGTCCAGGGGTTGGGCTCCTACGAGCAGTACTTC.

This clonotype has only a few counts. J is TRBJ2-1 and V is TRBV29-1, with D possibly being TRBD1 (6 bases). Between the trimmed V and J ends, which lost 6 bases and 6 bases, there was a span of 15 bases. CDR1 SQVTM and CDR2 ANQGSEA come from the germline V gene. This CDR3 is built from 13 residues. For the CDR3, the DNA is TGCAGCGTCGCAGGGGAACTACGCAATGAGCAGTTCTTC. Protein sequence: CSVAGELRNEQFF.

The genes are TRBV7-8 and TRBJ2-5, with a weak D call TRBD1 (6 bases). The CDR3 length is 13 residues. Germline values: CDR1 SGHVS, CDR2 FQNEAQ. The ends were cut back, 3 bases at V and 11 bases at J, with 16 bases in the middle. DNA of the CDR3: TGTGCCAGCAGCTTGGACAGACACTACGTGCAGTACTTC. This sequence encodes CASSLDRHYVQYF.

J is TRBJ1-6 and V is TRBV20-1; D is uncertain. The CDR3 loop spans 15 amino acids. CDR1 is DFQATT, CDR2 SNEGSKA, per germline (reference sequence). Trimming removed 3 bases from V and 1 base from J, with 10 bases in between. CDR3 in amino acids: CSARRVGSYNSPLHF. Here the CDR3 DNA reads TGCAGTGCTAGGCGGGTCGGTTCCTATAATTCACCCCTCCACTTT.

The CDR3 sequence: CASSPWTGSSYNSPLHF. The CDR3 nucleotides read TGTGCCAGCAGCCCCTGGACAGGGAGCTCCTATAATTCACCCCTCCACTTT. This chain links TRBV6-6 with TRBJ1-6, with 8 bases matching TRBD1. The CDR3 consists of 17 residues. V was pared by 6 bases and J by 0 bases, with 7 bases of the junction left unmatched. The germline V gene encodes CDR1 MNHNY and CDR2 SVGAGI (reference sequence).

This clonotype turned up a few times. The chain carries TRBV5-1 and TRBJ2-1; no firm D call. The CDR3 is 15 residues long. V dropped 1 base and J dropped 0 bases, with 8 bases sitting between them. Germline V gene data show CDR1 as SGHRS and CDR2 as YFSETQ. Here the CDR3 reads CASSLQVSSYNEQFF. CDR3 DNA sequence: TGCGCCAGCAGCTTGCAGGTGAGCTCCTACAATGAGCAGTTCTTC.